Listed here are 26 T cell receptor beta chains from one sample, sequenced in a study of radiotherapy plus CTLA-4 blockade in lung cancer. Method: immunoSEQ multiplex PCR; TCRdb's copy keeps in-frame clones and lacks some. The data show more than 90,000 clones, roughly 88% seen once. The sequencing used peripheral blood, collected from a patient treated with radiotherapy plus ipilimumab. These receptors were collected from a human donor with non-small cell lung cancer that progressed on radiotherapy plus ipilimumab.

CDR3 coding DNA: TGTGCCAGCAGCGTAGGGCCAGGGTACGATGAGCAGTTCTTC. It is translated as CASSVGPGYDEQFF. This chain connects TRBV9 to TRBJ2-1, with D tentatively TRBD1 (5 bases). V shed 0 bases and J shed 8 bases, with 12 bases lying between them. The CDR3 has 14 amino acids. Germline V lookup: CDR1 SGDLS, CDR2 YYNGEE.

The CDR3 DNA is TGTGCCAGCAGTCTTGGGACAGGGCCGTTCAATGAGCAGTTCTTC. Translated, it gives CASSLGTGPFNEQFF. V gene TRBV9 combines with J gene TRBJ2-1; TRBD1 agrees at 9 bases. Germline V gene lookup returns CDR1 SGDLS and CDR2 YYNGEE. J was trimmed by 6 bases and V by 5 bases; bases with no gene match: 9. The CDR3 extends over 15 amino acids.

This clone appeared once. The rearrangement joins TRBV11-3 to TRBJ1-2; 10 nucleotides align to TRBD1. The J segment lost 7 bases and the V segment lost 5 bases, leaving 16 bases of the junction unmatched. The CDR3 has 17 amino acids. CDR1 and CDR2 from the germline V gene are SGHNT and YENEEA. CDR3 in DNA: TGTGCCAGCAGCATGAATAGTAGCCCGGGACAGGGGTGTGGCTACACCTTC. It yields the protein CASSMNSSPGQGCGYTF.

The chain links TRBV4-2 to TRBJ2-1; 11 bases line up with TRBD2. CDR3 length equals 15 residues. CDR1 and CDR2 from the germline V gene are LGHNA and YNFKEQ. Trimming took 4 bases from V and 8 from J; bases not matched to a gene: 7. Written as DNA, the CDR3 is TGTGCCAGCAGCCTCCAACTAGCGGGAGTTGATGAGCAGTTCTTC. Translating gives CASSLQLAGVDEQFF.

The chain has TRBV9 and TRBJ1-5; tentative D call: TRBD1 (5 bases). The CDR3 contains 16 residues. V was clipped by 0 bases and J by 2 bases, with 12 bases between them. Germline V gene data show CDR1 as SGDLS and CDR2 as YYNGEE. The CDR3 loop reads CASSVGGGEGNQPQHF. As DNA, the CDR3 is TGTGCCAGCAGCGTAGGGGGAGGGGAGGGCAATCAGCCCCAGCATTTT.

This clone appeared a single time. The gene calls are TRBV25-1 and TRBJ2-1; TRBD1 matches 10 bases. CDR1 and CDR2 (germline): MGHDK, SYGVNS. V lost 8 bases, J lost 4 bases, and 8 bases stayed unmatched. The CDR3 consists of 15 residues. The CDR3 loop is CASREGQGGYNEQFF. Written as DNA, the CDR3 is TGTGCCAGCCGGGAAGGACAGGGGGGTTACAATGAGCAGTTCTTC.

This chain links TRBV27 with TRBJ2-2; D gene uncertain. The length of the CDR3 is 16 residues. Trimming took 4 bases from V and 4 from J, leaving 16 bases between them. CDR1 is MNHEY, CDR2 SMNVEV, per germline (reference sequence). CDR3 nucleotide sequence: TGTGCCAGCAGTTACAGAGGCCCTTCGGGCACCGGGGAGCTGTTTTTT. This translates into CASSYRGPSGTGELFF.

The chain carries TRBV10-3 and TRBJ2-7, with D possibly matching TRBD2 (6 bases). This CDR3 spans 17 amino acids. Germline CDR1 is ENHRY and CDR2 is SYGVKD. Trimming removed 3 bases at V and 1 base at J, with 19 bases between. In nucleotides, the CDR3 is TGTGCCATCAGTGACCCCCGGTACGGGGGTAGTTCCTACGAGCAGTACTTC. It yields the protein CAISDPRYGGSSYEQYF.

This chain joins TRBV19 and TRBJ2-4, with 14 nucleotides matching TRBD2. The germline gives CDR1 LNHDA, CDR2 SQIVND (reference sequence). There are 17 residues in the CDR3. Trimming cost V 5 bases and J 6 bases; bases outside gene matches: 9. The CDR3 region has the DNA TGTGCCAGTAGTCCCGGACTAGCGGGAGGTGGAGGAAACATTCAGTACTTC. It yields the protein CASSPGLAGGGGNIQYF.

The chain carries TRBV9 and TRBJ1-5; D gene ambiguous. Germline V gene lookup returns CDR1 SGDLS and CDR2 YYNGEE. The CDR3 sequence is 13 residues long. V gave up 3 bases and J gave up 10 bases, with 14 bases separating them. CDR3 sequence (DNA): TGTGCCAGCAGCGAGACGGGTTTAGATCCCCAGCATTTT. The encoded protein is CASSETGLDPQHF. The variable domain in full, with the rest retrieved from reference TRBV9 and TRBJ1-5, is DSGVTQTPKHLITATGQRVTLRCSPRSGDLSVYWYQQSLDQGLQFLIQYYNGEERAKGNILERFSAQQFPDLHSELNLSSLELGDSALYFCASSETGLDPQHFGDGTRLSIL.

The chain combines TRBV30 with TRBJ2-7; D not certain. V was clipped by 3 bases and J by 1 base, with 7 bases between them. The CDR3 has 12 amino acids. Germline assignment: CDR1 GTSNPN and CDR2 SVGIG (reference sequence). CDR3 loop: CAWSLGSYEQYF. The DNA for the CDR3 is TGTGCCTGGAGCTTGGGATCCTACGAGCAGTACTTC.

The J gene is TRBJ2-1, the V gene TRBV7-2, with D perhaps given as TRBD1 or TRBD2 (5 bases each). CDR1 and CDR2 (germline): SGHTA, FQGNSA. V lost 1 base and J 4 bases, leaving 14 bases between the germline ends. CDR3 length: 16 amino acids. The CDR3 spells CASSLEGRGNYNEQFF. The CDR3 DNA reads TGTGCCAGCAGCTTAGAGGGGAGAGGGAATTACAATGAGCAGTTCTTC.

This rearrangement joins TRBV11-2 to TRBJ1-3; possibly TRBD1 for D (6 bases). This CDR3 is 13 amino acids long. V shed 3 bases and J shed 4 bases, with 7 bases lying between them. The V gene's germline CDR1 is SGHAT and CDR2 FQNNGV. The CDR3 DNA reads TGTGCCAGCAGCTTGGGGGGCGGAAACACCATATATTTT. Protein sequence: CASSLGGGNTIYF.

This clone occurred a few times. The rearrangement links TRBV27 to TRBJ2-3; D is possibly TRBD1 or TRBD2 (6 bases each). The V gene's germline CDR1 is MNHEY and CDR2 SMNVEV (reference sequence). The V gene lost 5 bases and the J gene lost 4 bases, with 16 bases spanning the gap. This CDR3 spans 15 amino acids. The CDR3, as DNA: TGTGCCAGCAGTCAGGTGGGGGGCAGGGCAGATACGCAGTATTTT. Translated, it gives CASSQVGGRADTQYF.

The gene calls are TRBV7-2 and TRBJ2-2; no clear D gene. V was trimmed by 4 bases and J by 7 bases, leaving 19 bases between them. The CDR3 is 16 amino acids. Germline V lookup: CDR1 SGHTA, CDR2 FQGNSA. DNA of the CDR3: TGTGCCAGCAGCTCGGGCGGCTTAGATTTGGGCGGGGAGCTGTTTTTT. Amino acids: CASSSGGLDLGGELFF.

The chain has TRBV10-3 and TRBJ2-1; 7 bases are shared with TRBD2. The V segment lost 5 bases and the J segment 0 bases; nucleotides outside the gene matches: 4. There are 15 residues in the CDR3. The germline CDR1 and CDR2 sequences are ENHRY and SYGVKD. CDR3 sequence: CAISFGGSSYNEQFF. DNA of the CDR3: TGTGCCATCAGTTTCGGGGGGAGCTCCTACAATGAGCAGTTCTTC.

The gene calls are TRBV2 and TRBJ1-2; 7 bases map to TRBD1. V lost 4 bases, J lost 2 bases, and 1 base stayed unmatched. Germline V lookup: CDR1 SNHLY, CDR2 FYNNEI. The CDR3 sequence is 13 residues long. CDR3 nucleotides: TGTGCCAGCAGTGGGACAGGAAACTATGGCTACACCTTC. Amino acid sequence: CASSGTGNYGYTF.

J is TRBJ1-3 and V is TRBV5-5; 9 bases line up with TRBD1. V dropped 3 bases and J dropped 4; count of bases not matched to a gene: 2. The germline CDR1 and CDR2 sequences are SGHKS and YYEKEE (reference sequence). The CDR3 extends over 14 amino acids. CDR3 DNA sequence: TGTGCCAGCAGCTGGACAGGGGTCGGAAACACCATATATTTT. Its protein product is CASSWTGVGNTIYF. Full variable domain (outside the CDR3, taken from reference TRBV5-5 and TRBJ1-3): DAGVTQSPTHLIKTRGQQVTLRCSPISGHKSVSWYQQVLGQGPQFIFQYYEKEERGRGNFPDRFSARQFPNYSSELNVNALLLGDSALYLCASSWTGVGNTIYFGEGSWLTVV.

This chain connects TRBV5-4 to TRBJ1-2; 7 bases line up with TRBD1. V was pared by 4 bases and J by 1 base, with 10 bases of the junction left unmatched. CDR3 length: 16 amino acids. Germline loops: CDR1 SGHNT, CDR2 YYREEE (reference sequence). CDR3 in amino acids: CASSQYGTENNYGYTF. DNA for the CDR3: TGTGCCAGCAGCCAATATGGGACAGAAAATAACTATGGCTACACCTTC.

This rearrangement joins TRBV4-2 to TRBJ2-1; 13 bases align to TRBD2. The V gene's germline CDR1 is LGHNA and CDR2 YNFKEQ. J was trimmed by 5 bases and V by 4 bases; bases with no gene match: 2. The CDR3 runs to 15 residues. The CDR3 DNA reads as TGTGCCAGCAGCCCAACTAGCGGGAGGGACAATGAGCAGTTCTTC. It translates to CASSPTSGRDNEQFF.

The chain has TRBV6-1 and TRBJ1-2, with D unresolved. This CDR3 is 14 amino acids long. V was pared by 6 bases and J by 5 bases, with 16 bases between. The V gene's germline CDR1 is MNHNS and CDR2 SASEGT. The CDR3 protein is CASRDHAPDYGYTF. The CDR3 DNA is TGTGCCAGCAGAGACCACGCGCCAGATTATGGCTACACCTTC.

The chain has TRBV5-6 and TRBJ1-5; the match to TRBD1 covers 9 bases. Germline V gene sequence: CDR1 SGHDT, CDR2 YYEEEE. The CDR3 consists of 15 residues. V was pared by 4 bases and J by 5 bases, with 7 bases of the junction left unmatched. This chain's CDR3 is CASSGQGRGDQPQHF. The CDR3 bases are TGTGCCAGCAGCGGACAGGGGCGCGGGGATCAGCCCCAGCATTTT.

V and J are TRBV9 and TRBJ2-5, with TRBD2 as a possible D gene (6 bases). V gave up 0 bases and J gave up 4 bases, with 10 bases separating them. The germline gives CDR1 SGDLS, CDR2 YYNGEE. This CDR3 is 14 amino acids long. CDR3 in amino acids: CASSVAGVRETQYF. The DNA of the CDR3 is TGTGCCAGCAGCGTAGCGGGAGTTAGAGAGACCCAGTACTTC.

The chain joins TRBV6-1 to TRBJ2-2; the match to TRBD2 covers 11 bases. The CDR3 extends over 15 amino acids. J gave up 3 bases and V 6 bases, and 3 bases lay outside the gene matches. Looked up from germline, CDR1 is MNHNS and CDR2 is SASEGT. The CDR3 region has the DNA TGTGCCAGCAGAGGGACTAGCGGTCACACCGGGGAGCTGTTTTTT. This sequence encodes CASRGTSGHTGELFF.

V gene TRBV5-1 combines with J gene TRBJ1-3; possible D gene TRBD1, 6 bases. This CDR3 is 14 amino acids long. Trimming removed 2 bases from V and 6 bases from J, with 12 bases in between. CDR1 and CDR2 (germline): SGHRS, YFSETQ. The CDR3 reads CASSFTGFENTIYF. CDR3 bases: TGCGCCAGCAGCTTCACAGGGTTCGAAAACACCATATATTTT.

Details on this clone: The same CDR3 is also encoded by other DNA sequences in this sample. The V and J genes are TRBV6-5 and TRBJ2-2, with D perhaps being TRBD1 or TRBD2 (5 bases each). CDR3 length: 14 residues. V lost 2 bases to trimming and J lost 6 bases, with 10 bases between them. Germline values: CDR1 MNHEY, CDR2 SVGAGI. Written as DNA, the CDR3 is TGTGCCAGCAGTTACGGGGGTCGGGCCGGGGAGCTGTTTTTT. It is translated as CASSYGGRAGELFF.